This passage covers 32 T cell receptor beta chains from one sample sequenced in a study of T cells in Graves' hyperthyroidism and ophthalmopathy. Authors of the study amplified TCR beta CDR3 regions from RNA transcripts. Using the HTBI primer set, a first-round RT-PCR was run on the TCR CDR3. Using its own MiXCR run on the multiplex PCR reads, TCRdb lists one record per CDR3 protein. The sample holds about 520,000 distinct CDR3 sequences, approximately 25% seen once. The sample taken for sequencing was blood. These receptors all stem from a woman aged 25 to 39 with Graves' ophthalmopathy.

The sample holds many counts of this clonotype. The rearrangement uses TRBV29-1 and TRBJ2-6, with 8 bases lining up with TRBD1. CDR1 is SQVTM and CDR2 is ANQGSEA in the germline V gene. The CDR3 has 14 residues. Trimming took 8 bases from V and 0 from J; bases not matched to a gene: 3. CDR3 nucleotide sequence: TGCAGCACCCAGGGGGCCTCTGGGGCCAACGTCCTGACTTTC. This gives the protein CSTQGASGANVLTF.

The rearrangement links TRBV20-1 to TRBJ2-7, with 10 bases that match TRBD2. The CDR3 has 15 amino acids. Germline CDR1 reads DFQATT; CDR2 reads SNEGSKA (reference sequence). With 3 bases clipped from V and 0 bases from J, the junction kept 5 bases outside the gene matches. As DNA, the CDR3 is TGCAGTGCTAGCTTACTAGCGGGAAGCTCCTACGAGCAGTACTTC. Its protein product is CSASLLAGSSYEQYF.

This clonotype was counted a few times. J is TRBJ2-7 and V is TRBV20-1, with a possible D match to TRBD1 (6 bases). The CDR3 runs to 16 residues. From germline, CDR1 is DFQATT and CDR2 SNEGSKA (reference sequence). V dropped 5 bases and J dropped 0 bases, with 20 bases sitting between them. CDR3 coding DNA: TGCAGTGCTCACCCAATCCGGACAGCCTACTCCTACGAGCAGTACTTC. It codes for CSAHPIRTAYSYEQYF.

This clonotype was seen many times. The chain is built from TRBV7-3 and TRBJ2-2; the match to TRBD2 covers 8 bases. With V trimmed by 7 bases and J by 3 bases, 13 bases remained unmatched. The CDR3 runs to 17 residues. Germline CDR1 SGHTA, CDR2 FQGTGA. Written as DNA, the CDR3 is TGTGCCAGCACTTACGGTCCGGGGGGGCCCGACACCGGGGAGCTGTTTTTT. Protein: CASTYGPGGPDTGELFF.

In its sample, this clonotype was seen many times. V usage is TRBV30 and J usage is TRBJ1-1; tentatively, D is TRBD1 (5 bases). Trimming removed 0 bases at V and 1 base at J, with 6 bases between. Germline V lookup: CDR1 GTSNPN, CDR2 SVGIG (reference sequence). CDR3 length: 13 amino acids. CDR3 in amino acids: CAWSVDRNTEAFF. Written as DNA, the CDR3 is TGTGCCTGGAGTGTCGACAGGAACACTGAAGCTTTCTTT.

The genes are TRBV30 and TRBJ2-7; possibly TRBD1 for D (6 bases). This CDR3 contains 11 residues. Germline V gene sequence: CDR1 GTSNPN, CDR2 SVGIG (reference sequence). The V end was cut by 0 bases, the J end by 9 bases, with 9 bases between. CDR3 DNA sequence: TGTGCCTGGAGTGTACGGGACACGCAGTACTTC. This gives the protein CAWSVRDTQYF.

The V call is TRBV12-3 or TRBV12-4, the J call TRBJ2-5; TRBD2 aligns across 10 bases. The J segment lost 2 bases and the V segment lost 3 bases, leaving 3 bases of the junction unmatched. CDR3 size: 15 residues. CDR3 bases: TGTGCCAGCAGTTTTAGGACTAGCGGACAAGAGACCCAGTACTTC. This translates into CASSFRTSGQETQYF.

This chain connects TRBV18 to TRBJ2-2; 7 positions match TRBD1. Germline CDR1 KGHSH, CDR2 LQKENI. The ends lost 5 bases at V and 3 bases at J; junction bases unmatched: 6. CDR3 length equals 15 residues. The DNA for the CDR3 is TGTGCCAGCTCAAGGGGGCTCCAGGACACCGGGGAGCTGTTTTTT. Its translation is CASSRGLQDTGELFF.

This clonotype appeared many times. This rearrangement joins TRBV6-5 to TRBJ1-1, with D perhaps TRBD1 (6 bases). V was clipped by 0 bases and J by 0 bases, with 11 bases between them. The germline V gene encodes CDR1 MNHEY and CDR2 SVGAGI. The CDR3 covers 16 residues. The CDR3 sequence: CASSYSRGTMNTEAFF. The DNA for the CDR3 is TGTGCCAGCAGTTACTCCAGGGGTACCATGAACACTGAAGCTTTCTTT.

This clonotype appeared many times. The J gene is TRBJ1-5, the V gene TRBV27; D uncertain. There are 15 residues in the CDR3. Germline V lookup: CDR1 MNHEY, CDR2 SMNVEV (reference sequence). Trimming took 4 bases from V and 3 from J, leaving 13 bases between them. CDR3 region: CASSWASSVNQPQHF. CDR3 sequence (DNA): TGTGCCAGCAGTTGGGCGAGTTCTGTCAATCAGCCCCAGCATTTT.

The CDR3 reads CASRALAGTRMETQYF. In DNA, the CDR3 is TGTGCCAGCAGAGCTTTAGCGGGGACGAGGATGGAGACCCAGTACTTC. The chain couples TRBV6-1 to TRBJ2-5, with TRBD2 matching over 8 bases. Germline values: CDR1 MNHNS, CDR2 SASEGT. V was pared by 6 bases and J by 5 bases, with 14 bases of the junction left unmatched. The CDR3 sequence is 16 residues long.

This clonotype showed up many times. V gene TRBV5-6 combines with J gene TRBJ1-3; D perhaps matches TRBD1 (6 bases). This CDR3 region has 16 residues. Germline V CDR1 and CDR2: SGHDT, YYEEEE. Trimming took 4 bases from V and 4 from J, leaving 18 bases between them. The CDR3 coding sequence is TGTGCCAGCAGCCTAGATCCGGGGGCGTTGGGAAACACCATATATTTT. Translation gives CASSLDPGALGNTIYF.

Worth noting for this clonotype: The junction and the germline gene differ at one end; a read error may be behind it. The chain combines TRBV12-3 or TRBV12-4 with TRBJ2-7; 13 nucleotides agree with TRBD2. The CDR3 has 15 amino acids. The CDR3 sequence: CASSDRTSGSHEQCF. In DNA, the CDR3 is TGTGCCAGCAGCGACAGGACTAGCGGGAGCCACGAGCAGTGCTTC.

J is TRBJ2-7 and V is TRBV28; 7 positions match TRBD2. Trimming at V came to 2 bases and at J to 0 bases, leaving 7 bases not matched to a gene. Germline CDR1 reads MDHEN; CDR2 reads SYDVKM. This CDR3 spans 16 amino acids. CDR3 nucleotides: TGTGCCAGCAGTTTAATCGGCGGGGGAAGCTCCTACGAGCAGTACTTC. Translation gives CASSLIGGGSSYEQYF.

This clonotype came up many times. This chain connects TRBV10-3 to TRBJ1-3; D gene ambiguous. Trimming pared 7 bases from V and 0 bases from J, leaving 10 bases between. The CDR3 has 14 residues. Germline loops: CDR1 ENHRY, CDR2 SYGVKD. The CDR3 region is CAITPDLSGNTIYF. The CDR3 nucleotides are TGTGCCATCACTCCGGACCTCTCTGGAAACACCATATATTTT.

This clonotype was found many times. The rearrangement uses TRBV10-3 and TRBJ1-2; no firm D call. Germline CDR1 ENHRY, CDR2 SYGVKD. Deletions cut 8 bases from V and 3 bases from J, with 13 bases between. This CDR3 is built from 13 residues. This CDR3 is CAISPDWDYGYTF. The CDR3 coding sequence is TGTGCCATCTCGCCGGACTGGGACTATGGCTACACCTTC.

This clonotype was seen many times. The chain carries TRBV6-2 or TRBV6-3 and TRBJ1-1; 8 positions match TRBD1. CDR1 is MNHEY, CDR2 SVGEGT, per germline. The CDR3 is 13 residues long. J gave up 4 bases and V 2 bases, and 0 bases lay outside the gene matches. In nucleotides, the CDR3 is TGTGCCAGCAGTTACACAGGGGGCACTGAAGCTTTCTTT. As protein: CASSYTGGTEAFF.

Many counts were recorded for this clonotype. The chain couples TRBV12-3 or TRBV12-4 to TRBJ1-5; TRBD1 matches at 9 bases. J lost 6 bases, V lost 1 base, and 1 base had no gene match. This CDR3 is 14 amino acids long. DNA of the CDR3: TGTGCCAGCAGTTTAGGGACAGGGGTTCAGCCCCAGCATTTT. Amino acid sequence: CASSLGTGVQPQHF.

This clonotype appeared many times. The chain carries TRBV6-2 or TRBV6-3 and TRBJ1-2; D is possibly TRBD1 (5 bases). The CDR3 is 14 residues long. The germline V gene encodes CDR1 MNHEY and CDR2 SVGEGT. V lost 6 bases to trimming and J lost 2 bases, with 13 bases between them. As DNA, the CDR3 is TGTGCCAGCAGATCGGGACGGAAGAACTATGGCTACACCTTC. The encoded protein is CASRSGRKNYGYTF.

The chain links TRBV6-2 or TRBV6-3 to TRBJ2-7; 12 bases map to TRBD1. CDR3 size: 17 residues. Germline assignment: CDR1 MNHEY and CDR2 SVGEGT. V lost 2 bases, J lost 6 bases, and 11 bases stayed unmatched. DNA of the CDR3: TGTGCCAGCAGTTACCCCGGGACAGGGGGCGACGCGCTCGAGCAGTACTTC. This translates into CASSYPGTGGDALEQYF.

This clonotype was recorded many times. The J gene is TRBJ2-7, the V gene TRBV6-5; TRBD2 agrees at 7 bases. The V and J ends lost 4 bases and 3 bases, in that order; junction bases with no gene match: 9. This CDR3 comprises 15 residues. Germline V gene sequence: CDR1 MNHEY, CDR2 SVGAGI. CDR3 sequence (DNA): TGTGCCAGCAGTTCCTATCGGACTAGAGTCTACGAGCAGTACTTC. This sequence encodes CASSSYRTRVYEQYF.

This clonotype was seen repeatedly, ten times or more. The chain combines TRBV28 with TRBJ2-7; D is uncertain. Germline-derived CDR1 and CDR2 are MDHEN and SYDVKM. The CDR3 contains 11 residues. The V end was cut by 2 bases, the J end by 5 bases, with 4 bases between. This chain's CDR3 is CASSLTDEQYF. The CDR3, as DNA: TGTGCCAGCAGTTTAACCGACGAGCAGTACTTC.

CDR3 region: CSARGGTGGNQPQHF. In DNA form, the CDR3 reads TGCAGTGCTAGAGGTGGGACAGGGGGCAATCAGCCCCAGCATTTT. V is TRBV20-1 and J is TRBJ1-5; 10 bases map to TRBD1. The CDR3 consists of 15 residues. Germline V CDR1 and CDR2: DFQATT, SNEGSKA (reference sequence). V lost 1 base to trimming and J lost 2 bases; unmatched junction nucleotides: 2.

There are many counts of this clonotype. V gene TRBV2 combines with J gene TRBJ1-2; D ambiguous. CDR1 is SNHLY, CDR2 FYNNEI, per germline. Trimming shortened V by 4 bases and J by 6 bases, and 15 bases separated the two germline ends. CDR3 length: 14 residues. The CDR3 DNA reads TGTGCCAGCAGTGTCAACCGGCCTCCGGATGGCTACACCTTC. Its translation: CASSVNRPPDGYTF.

This clonotype showed up just a few times. The chain couples TRBV7-9 to TRBJ1-2, with D possibly being TRBD1 (6 bases). The CDR3 is 15 amino acids. Trimming cost V 5 bases and J 0 bases, with 13 bases left between them. Germline lookup yields CDR1 SEHNR and CDR2 FQNEAQ (reference sequence). Here the CDR3 DNA reads TGTGCCAGCAGCCCTTGGGACACGGCTAACTATGGCTACACCTTC. This sequence encodes CASSPWDTANYGYTF.

This clonotype was detected many times. V usage is TRBV13 and J usage is TRBJ2-7; 8 bases map to TRBD1. After removal of 4 bases from V and 6 bases from J, the junction contained 8 bases not matched to a gene. The length of the CDR3 is 14 residues. CDR1 and CDR2 from the germline V gene are PRHDT and FYEKMQ (reference sequence). CDR3 sequence reads: CASSSGTGTPEQYF. CDR3 sequence (DNA): TGTGCCAGCAGCTCCGGGACAGGTACCCCCGAGCAGTACTTC.

This clonotype was counted only a few times. The V call is TRBV4-1, the J call TRBJ1-1, with D possibly TRBD1 on 5 matching bases. V lost 0 bases and J lost 3, with 11 bases in between. The V gene's germline CDR1 is MGHRA and CDR2 YSYEKL. The CDR3 extends over 15 amino acids. The CDR3 loop is CASSQEDKAHTEAFF. In DNA form, the CDR3 reads TGCGCCAGCAGCCAAGAGGACAAAGCGCACACTGAAGCTTTCTTT.

This clonotype was detected only a few times. The rearrangement joins TRBV19 to TRBJ2-3, with 7 bases aligning to TRBD1. Germline loops: CDR1 LNHDA, CDR2 SQIVND (reference sequence). V was pared by 5 bases and J by 1 base, with 3 bases of the junction left unmatched. This CDR3 is 14 amino acids long. CDR3 sequence: CASSWGQRTDTQYF. As DNA, the CDR3 is TGTGCCAGTAGTTGGGGACAGCGCACAGATACGCAGTATTTT.

This clonotype appeared many times. V usage is TRBV28 and J usage is TRBJ1-1, with D maybe TRBD1 (6 bases). CDR1 and CDR2 (germline): MDHEN, SYDVKM. The CDR3 extends over 17 amino acids. The V end was cut by 2 bases, the J end by 5 bases, with 21 bases between. Written as DNA, the CDR3 is TGTGCCAGCAGTTTACTCCTCATGACAGGCAAGGGAACTGAAGCTTTCTTT. Translated: CASSLLLMTGKGTEAFF.

This chain links TRBV20-1 with TRBJ1-1; D possibly corresponds to TRBD1 (5 bases). The CDR3 contains 12 residues. From germline, CDR1 is DFQATT and CDR2 SNEGSKA (reference sequence). V lost 5 bases and J lost 6, with 13 bases in between. As DNA, the CDR3 is TGCAGTGCTCTGGGGACGGACCCTGAAGCTTTCTTT. Protein sequence: CSALGTDPEAFF.

This clonotype was counted only a few times. CDR3: CASSQDSLAAVTGELFF. In nucleotides, the CDR3 is TGTGCCAGCAGCCAAGATTCCCTAGCGGCAGTCACCGGGGAGCTGTTTTTT. V usage is TRBV4-2 and J usage is TRBJ2-2, with 7 bases fitting TRBD2. Germline V gives CDR1 LGHNA, CDR2 YNFKEQ. J lost 4 bases, V lost 0 bases, and 8 bases had no gene match. The CDR3 runs 17 residues.

At least ten counts were recorded for this clonotype. This chain joins TRBV12-3 or TRBV12-4 and TRBJ1-2; a weak D match, TRBD1 (5 bases). With 3 bases removed from V and 9 bases from J, the gap between germline ends came to 8 bases. The length of the CDR3 is 11 residues. The CDR3 coding sequence is TGTGCCAGCAGTTTTGGGGGGAGCTACACCTTC. Protein product: CASSFGGSYTF.